Presented here are 24 T cell receptor beta chains from one specimen sequenced in a study of shared clonotypes between healthy human individuals. The assay was immunoSEQ multiplex PCR, and TCRdb's table has in-frame clones only and misses some. The sample includes over a million clones, about 80% of them seen just once. The sequencing sample was made of memory CD4+ T cells from PBMCs. The subset is: CD45RA-negative fraction. The receptors come from a man aged 18 to 35 in good health. Some clones in this sample may be carry-over from other donors' samples.

V and J are TRBV9 and TRBJ2-7; the D call may be TRBD1 or TRBD2 (5 bases each). The V gene's germline CDR1 is SGDLS and CDR2 YYNGEE. V dropped 2 bases and J dropped 7 bases, with 16 bases sitting between them. The CDR3 totals 14 residues. This CDR3 reads CASSVGESGKEQYF. CDR3 nucleotides: TGTGCCAGCAGCGTGGGGGAGTCCGGGAAGGAGCAGTACTTC. The whole variable domain, filled in from reference TRBV9 and TRBJ2-7, reads DSGVTQTPKHLITATGQRVTLRCSPRSGDLSVYWYQQSLDQGLQFLIQYYNGEERAKGNILERFSAQQFPDLHSELNLSSLELGDSALYFCASSVGESGKEQYFGPGTRLTVT.

This clone was detected a few times. The chain is built from TRBV28 and TRBJ2-4; weak D call: TRBD2 (6 bases). V was pared by 6 bases and J by 5 bases, with 11 bases between. Germline CDR1 MDHEN, CDR2 SYDVKM. This CDR3 is built from 13 residues. CDR3 amino acids: CASRHQRENIQYF. The CDR3 DNA sequence: TGTGCCAGCAGACACCAGCGGGAAAACATTCAGTACTTC.

The rearrangement uses TRBV10-3 and TRBJ1-1; weak D call: TRBD1 (5 bases). The CDR3 has 15 residues. The germline V gene encodes CDR1 ENHRY and CDR2 SYGVKD. V was trimmed by 2 bases and J by 3 bases, leaving 13 bases between them. The CDR3 here is CAISEGQGADTEAFF. The CDR3 nucleotides read TGTGCCATCAGTGAGGGGCAGGGCGCGGACACTGAAGCTTTCTTT.

Written as DNA, the CDR3 is TGTGCCAGCAAAATAACTAGCGGGAGTACTGAGCAGTTCTTC. Its protein product is CASKITSGSTEQFF. The chain has TRBV2 and TRBJ2-1; 11 positions agree with TRBD2. Unmatched junction bases numbered 8, after V lost 7 bases and J lost 9 bases. Germline CDR1 and CDR2: SNHLY and FYNNEI. The CDR3 totals 14 residues. Drawing the rest from reference TRBV2 and TRBJ2-1, the complete variable domain is EPEVTQTPSHQVTQMGQEVILRCVPISNHLYFYWYRQILGQKVEFLVSFYNNEISEKSEIFDDQFSVERPDGSNFTLKIRSTKLEDSAMYFCASKITSGSTEQFFGPGTRLTVL.

In the case of this clone: This same CDR3 is encoded by further DNA sequences in the sample. The rearrangement links TRBV15 to TRBJ2-1; the match to TRBD1 covers 12 bases. CDR1 LNHNV and CDR2 YYDKDF come from the germline V gene (reference sequence). V gave up 3 bases and J gave up 7 bases; unmatched junction bases: 4. The CDR3 sequence is 15 residues long. The DNA of the CDR3 is TGTGCCACCAGCAGGGGACAGGGGGCGCGGAATGAGCAGTTCTTC. It specifies CATSRGQGARNEQFF.

The V gene is TRBV15, the J gene TRBJ2-7, with 7 positions matching TRBD1. This CDR3 spans 14 amino acids. CDR1 is LNHNV, CDR2 YYDKDF, per germline (reference sequence). With 3 bases clipped from V and 3 bases from J, the junction kept 5 bases outside the gene matches. The CDR3 DNA reads as TGTGCCACCAGCAGGGCGGACAGGAGCTACGAGCAGTACTTC. This translates into CATSRADRSYEQYF.

The CDR3 nucleotides are TGCGCCAGCAGTCCACGGGACCTGGGTGCCCGGGATACGCAGTATTTT. The encoded protein is CASSPRDLGARDTQYF. The chain links TRBV4-1 to TRBJ2-3; the D gene could be TRBD1 or TRBD2 (5 bases each). CDR3 length equals 16 residues. CDR1 and CDR2 (germline): MGHRA, YSYEKL. V lost 6 bases to trimming and J lost 6 bases, with 22 bases between them.

Many counts were recorded for this clone. Within the sample, other DNA sequences also encode this same CDR3. The rearrangement links TRBV6-6 to TRBJ1-2, with a tentative D call TRBD1 (6 bases). Germline V gene sequence: CDR1 MNHNY, CDR2 SVGAGI (reference sequence). The CDR3 totals 14 residues. Trimming shortened V by 5 bases and J by 0 bases, and 10 bases separated the two germline ends. CDR3 coding DNA: TGTGCCAGCAGTCCCGGGACAACTAACTATGGCTACACCTTC. This sequence encodes CASSPGTTNYGYTF.

The chain uses TRBV7-2 and TRBJ2-3, with TRBD2 identical over 8 bases. The CDR3 loop spans 12 amino acids. The junction had 1 base not matched to a gene; V was cut back by 5 bases and J by 6 bases. Germline assignment: CDR1 SGHTA and CDR2 FQGNSA. The CDR3 spells CASSRTSDTQYF. The CDR3 nucleotides read TGTGCCAGCAGCCGGACTAGCGATACGCAGTATTTT. The whole variable domain, remainder taken from reference TRBV7-2 and TRBJ2-3, is GAGVSQSPSNKVTEKGKDVELRCDPISGHTALYWYRQSLGQGLEFLIYFQGNSAPDKSGLPSDRFSAERTGGSVSTLTIQRTQQEDSAVYLCASSRTSDTQYFGPGTRLTVL.

This chain links TRBV5-4 with TRBJ2-5, with D tentatively TRBD1 (6 bases). The V end was cut by 4 bases, the J end by 1 base, with 14 bases between. CDR3 size: 15 residues. Germline loops: CDR1 SGHNT, CDR2 YYREEE (reference sequence). CDR3 region: CASSPIQGFQETQYF. In DNA, the CDR3 is TGTGCCAGCAGCCCAATACAGGGCTTCCAAGAGACCCAGTACTTC. The entire variable domain, with the rest obtained from reference TRBV5-4 and TRBJ2-5, is as follows: ETGVTQSPTHLIKTRGQQVTLRCSSQSGHNTVSWYQQALGQGPQFIFQYYREEENGRGNFPPRFSGLQFPNYSSELNVNALELDDSALYLCASSPIQGFQETQYFGPGTRLLVL.

Notes on this clone: Distinct nucleotide sequences in the sample also encode this CDR3. The chain has TRBV5-1 and TRBJ2-7, with 7 bases aligning to TRBD1. The CDR3 contains 14 residues. The trim removed 3 bases at V and 0 bases at J, leaving 3 bases unmatched. CDR1 is SGHRS and CDR2 is YFSETQ in the germline V gene. CDR3 sequence (DNA): TGCGCCAGCAGCTCGGGACAGTCCTCCTACGAGCAGTACTTC. Amino acid sequence: CASSSGQSSYEQYF.

This chain connects TRBV14 to TRBJ2-3; the D is unclear. Trimming took 4 bases from V and 4 from J, leaving 18 bases between them. In germline, CDR1 is SGHDN, CDR2 FVKESK. The CDR3 sequence is 16 residues long. CDR3 nucleotides: TGTGCCAGCAGCCGTTTACAAGGCTCATTGGCAGATACGCAGTATTTT. The encoded protein is CASSRLQGSLADTQYF. Supplemented by reference TRBV14 and TRBJ2-3, the full variable domain reads EAGVTQFPSHSVIEKGQTVTLRCDPISGHDNLYWYRRVMGKEIKFLLHFVKESKQDESGMPNNRFLAERTGGTYSTLKVQPAELEDSGVYFCASSRLQGSLADTQYFGPGTRLTVL.

There are a few counts of this clone. The chain recombines TRBV7-2 with TRBJ2-7, with D unresolved. The CDR3 consists of 14 residues. Germline CDR1 is SGHTA and CDR2 is FQGNSA. The V and J ends lost 1 base and 2 bases respectively, with 9 bases between them. The CDR3 protein is CASSLGWVPYEQYF. The CDR3 bases are TGTGCCAGCAGCTTAGGGTGGGTACCCTACGAGCAGTACTTC.

The chain combines TRBV11-2 with TRBJ2-2; the D is unclear. The CDR3 is made up of 13 amino acids. Trimming took off 1 base at V and 6 bases at J, with 6 bases between the two ends. Germline V CDR1 and CDR2: SGHAT, FQNNGV. This chain's CDR3 is CASSLGIAGELFF. CDR3 bases: TGTGCCAGCAGCTTAGGGATCGCCGGGGAGCTGTTTTTT. Based on the CDR3 plus reference TRBV11-2 and TRBJ2-2, the full variable domain is EAGVAQSPRYKIIEKRQSVAFWCNPISGHATLYWYQQILGQGPKLLIQFQNNGVVDDSQLPKDRFSAERLKGVDSTLKIQPAKLEDSAVYLCASSLGIAGELFFGEGSRLTVL.

V gene TRBV5-8 combines with J gene TRBJ2-6; perhaps TRBD2 as D (5 bases). The CDR3 spans 16 residues. The V gene's germline CDR1 is SGHTS and CDR2 YDEGEE. Trimming removed 2 bases at V and 2 bases at J, with 11 bases between. The chain's CDR3 is CASSFGVGAGANVLTF. CDR3 in DNA: TGTGCCAGCAGCTTCGGGGTTGGCGCTGGGGCCAACGTCCTGACTTTC.

This clone turned up a few times. J is TRBJ2-3 and V is TRBV10-1; perhaps TRBD2 as D (7 bases). The CDR3 spans 14 residues. Trimming left V 3 bases short and J 5 bases short, with 12 bases between. Per the germline V gene, CDR1 is WNHNN and CDR2 is SYGVQD (reference sequence). The CDR3 region has the DNA TGCGCCAGCAGTGATCGGGGAGGGGGAGATACGCAGTATTTT. This sequence encodes CASSDRGGGDTQYF.

This clone came up a few times. The V call is TRBV7-3, the J call TRBJ1-3; D not resolved. V was trimmed by 5 bases and J by 4 bases, leaving 9 bases between them. The CDR3 runs to 13 residues. Germline-derived CDR1 and CDR2 are SGHTA and FQGTGA. The CDR3: CASSPKRGNTIYF. The CDR3 DNA is TGTGCCAGCAGCCCAAAGAGGGGAAACACCATATATTTT.

V usage is TRBV6-6 and J usage is TRBJ1-2; unclear D gene. V was cut by 10 bases and J by 6 bases, with 15 bases left in between. The CDR3 extends over 12 amino acids. Per the germline V gene, CDR1 is MNHNY and CDR2 is SVGAGI (reference sequence). The CDR3: CATSWEGHGYTF. The DNA for the CDR3 is TGTGCCACATCGTGGGAAGGCCATGGCTACACCTTC.

The V gene is TRBV5-5, the J gene TRBJ2-1; 7 bases are a match to TRBD1. J lost 1 base, V lost 2 bases, and 9 bases had no gene match. CDR3 length: 17 residues. Germline V gene data show CDR1 as SGHKS and CDR2 as YYEKEE (reference sequence). In DNA form, the CDR3 reads TGTGCCAGCAGCTTCGATCGGTCAGGGGGATCCTACAATGAGCAGTTCTTC. It codes for CASSFDRSGGSYNEQFF.

V and J are TRBV14 and TRBJ2-2, with D uncertain. The V gene's germline CDR1 is SGHDN and CDR2 FVKESK. This CDR3 is 14 amino acids long. V was cut by 6 bases and J by 2 bases, with 10 bases left in between. This chain's CDR3 is CASSVRINTGELFF. The CDR3 DNA reads TGTGCCAGCAGTGTTAGGATTAACACCGGGGAGCTGTTTTTT.

This rearrangement joins TRBV7-9 to TRBJ2-3, with 8 bases aligning to TRBD2. The germline V gene has CDR1 SEHNR and CDR2 FQNEAQ (reference sequence). With 5 bases clipped from V and 4 bases from J, the junction kept 5 bases outside the gene matches. CDR3 length equals 14 residues. CDR3 nucleotides: TGTGCCAGCAGCCCGAGCGGGAGCGCAGATACGCAGTATTTT. This translates into CASSPSGSADTQYF.

Details on this clone: This CDR3 fails to terminate in the conserved phenylalanine or tryptophan, so it likely reflects a read error. It is unclear where the CDR3 begins or ends on the DNA, so no DNA is shown, and the CDR3 is as TCRdb lists it. The chain couples TRBV7-3 to TRBJ2-7; the table names TRBD2, a call not compared with the DNA. The CDR3 has 15 residues if both end residues are counted. The germline V gene encodes CDR1 SGHTA and CDR2 FQGTGA. CDR3 protein: CASSLWASGSTLQTP.

This clone was detected ten times or more. The chain links TRBV13 to TRBJ2-3; D gene uncertain. Germline V gene lookup returns CDR1 PRHDT and CDR2 FYEKMQ (reference sequence). Trimming removed 5 bases from V and 8 bases from J, with 20 bases in between. CDR3 length: 15 amino acids. The CDR3 DNA is TGTGCCAGCAGCCCCACCGGGCTCACAAGAGCTACGCAGTATTTT. Translation gives CASSPTGLTRATQYF. The complete variable domain, with remaining parts taken from reference TRBV13 and TRBJ2-3, reads AAGVIQSPRHLIKEKRETATLKCYPIPRHDTVYWYQQGPGQDPQFLISFYEKMQSDKGSIPDRFSAQQFSDYHSELNMSSLELGDSALYFCASSPTGLTRATQYFGPGTRLTVL.

CDR3 sequence reads: CASSPNDGQTNEKLFF. The CDR3 DNA sequence: TGTGCCAGCAGTCCCAACGACGGACAAACTAATGAAAAACTGTTTTTT. J is TRBJ1-4 and V is TRBV28, with a weak D call TRBD1 (5 bases). The length of the CDR3 is 16 residues. Germline-derived CDR1 and CDR2 are MDHEN and SYDVKM. V gave up 5 bases and J gave up 1 base, with 14 bases separating them.